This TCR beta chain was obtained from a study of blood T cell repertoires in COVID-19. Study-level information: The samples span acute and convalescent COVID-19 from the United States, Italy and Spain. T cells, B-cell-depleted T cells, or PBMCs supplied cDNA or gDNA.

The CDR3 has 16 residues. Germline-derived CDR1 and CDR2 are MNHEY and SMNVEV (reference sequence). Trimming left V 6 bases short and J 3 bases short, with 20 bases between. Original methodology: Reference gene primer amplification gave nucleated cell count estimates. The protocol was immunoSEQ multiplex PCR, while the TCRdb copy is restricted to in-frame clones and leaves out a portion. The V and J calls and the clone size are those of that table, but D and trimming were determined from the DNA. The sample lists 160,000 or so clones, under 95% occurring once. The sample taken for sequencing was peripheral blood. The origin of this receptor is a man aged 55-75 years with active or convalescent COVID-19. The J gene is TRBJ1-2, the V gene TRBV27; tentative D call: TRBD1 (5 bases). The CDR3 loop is CASRGNRRLGDYGYTF. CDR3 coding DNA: TGTGCCAGCAGGGGGAACAGGCGCCTTGGGGACTATGGCTACACCTTC.